This TCR beta chain was recovered during a study of blood T cell repertoires in COVID-19. CDR3 size: 14 residues. Authors' methods: Estimation of nucleated cell counts was performed using reference gene primer amplification. Assay used: immunoSEQ multiplex PCR; TCRdb lists only in-frame clones, some missing. Clone size and the V and J calls come from that table; the DNA yielded D and trimming. The data contain around 150,000 clones, about 80% of them singletons. The V and J genes are TRBV21-1 and TRBJ1-2; TRBD1 is the table's D call and was not checked against the DNA. TRBV21-1 is a documented pseudogene. The sample consisted of PBMCs or T cells enriched from blood (not recorded which). The TCR sequence derives from a man aged 45-60 years who had recovered from COVID-19. CDR3 sequence: CASAWDRSIYGYTF. The CDR3 DNA follows: TGTGCCAGCGCCTGGGACAGGTCCATCTATGGCTACACCTTC.